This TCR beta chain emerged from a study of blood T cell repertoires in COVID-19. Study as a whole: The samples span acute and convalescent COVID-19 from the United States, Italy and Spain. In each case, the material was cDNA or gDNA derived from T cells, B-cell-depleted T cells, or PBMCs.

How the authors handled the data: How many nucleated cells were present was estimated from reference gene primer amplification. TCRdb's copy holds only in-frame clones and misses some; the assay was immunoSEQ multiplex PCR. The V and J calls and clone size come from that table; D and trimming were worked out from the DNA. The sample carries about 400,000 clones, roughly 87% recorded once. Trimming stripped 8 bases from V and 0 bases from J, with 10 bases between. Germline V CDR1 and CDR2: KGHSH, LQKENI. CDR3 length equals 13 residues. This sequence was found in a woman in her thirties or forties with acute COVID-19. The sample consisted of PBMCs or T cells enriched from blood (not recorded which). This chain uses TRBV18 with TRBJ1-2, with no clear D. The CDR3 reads CASLSGTNYGYTF. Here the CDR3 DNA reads TGTGCCAGCCTATCAGGAACTAACTATGGCTACACCTTC.